The 30 T cell receptor beta chains reported below all come from one sample, sequenced in a study of cytomegalovirus exposure and HLA in healthy donors. The primer mix had 60 Vbeta and 13 Jbeta primers. Clones were read by immunoSEQ multiplex PCR, and TCRdb kept only the in-frame ones, dropping some. Among 120,000 to 150,000 clones listed, around four fifths were seen once. The sample taken for sequencing was PBMCs. Source of these receptors: a male donor in good health and CMV-seronegative.

V usage is TRBV5-1 and J usage is TRBJ2-7; possible D gene TRBD1, 5 bases. Trimming took off 10 bases at V and 0 bases at J, with 11 bases between the two ends. The CDR3 runs 12 residues. The V gene's germline CDR1 is SGHRS and CDR2 YFSETQ. CDR3 in DNA: TGCGCCTCTACGGACATCTCCTACGAGCAGTACTTC. Translated, it gives CASTDISYEQYF.

This clone was detected only a few times. Written as DNA, the CDR3 is TGTGCCAGCAGCTTTAGCAGGGGTTATGGTGAAGCTTTCTTT. Translating it yields CASSFSRGYGEAFF. The chain carries TRBV5-6 and TRBJ1-1; the D gene is possibly TRBD1 (6 bases). Germline V gene lookup returns CDR1 SGHDT and CDR2 YYEEEE. The V end was cut by 2 bases, the J end by 7 bases, with 15 bases between. The CDR3 runs to 14 residues.

J is TRBJ2-7 and V is TRBV7-6, with D possibly being TRBD1 (5 bases). Trimming stripped 0 bases from V and 6 bases from J, with 12 bases between. Germline V lookup: CDR1 SGHVS, CDR2 FNYEAQ. CDR3 length: 14 amino acids. The CDR3 region has the DNA TGTGCCAGCAGCTTAGCCGGCAGGGCTCTCGAGCAGTACTTC. Encoded protein: CASSLAGRALEQYF.

The chain has TRBV9 and TRBJ1-3, with D possibly matching TRBD1 (6 bases). The CDR3 spans 14 residues. V lost 7 bases and J 8 bases, leaving 19 bases between the germline ends. Germline V gene sequence: CDR1 SGDLS, CDR2 YYNGEE. The CDR3 DNA reads TGTGCCAGCTCCCCAGAGGGGGGGCAGGACACCATATATTTT. The encoded protein is CASSPEGGQDTIYF.

The rearrangement links TRBV7-9 to TRBJ1-2; the D is unclear. Trimming took 2 bases from V and 2 from J, leaving 21 bases between them. The CDR3 has 18 amino acids. The germline gives CDR1 SEHNR, CDR2 FQNEAQ (reference sequence). The CDR3 spells CASSLWAGGIDSNYGYTF. In DNA, the CDR3 is TGTGCCAGCAGCTTATGGGCAGGCGGGATCGATTCCAACTATGGCTACACCTTC.

In the case of this clone: A read error may account for a junction end that differs from germline. The chain employs TRBV7-9 and TRBJ2-7; 8 bases align to TRBD2. Germline CDR1 reads SEHNR; CDR2 reads FQNEAQ (reference sequence). The CDR3 spans 16 residues. CDR3 nucleotide sequence: TGTTCCAGCAGCCTGAGTGATACTAGCGGACCCTACGAGCAGTACTTC. Protein product: CSSSLSDTSGPYEQYF.

The chain uses TRBV19 and TRBJ2-4; TRBD2 agrees at 8 bases. The V segment lost 7 bases and the J segment 4 bases; nucleotides outside the gene matches: 9. The CDR3 contains 15 residues. The V gene's germline CDR1 is LNHDA and CDR2 SQIVND (reference sequence). The CDR3, as DNA: TGTGCCAGTACCTCTCCTAGCGGGCCTAAAAACATTCAGTACTTC. It specifies CASTSPSGPKNIQYF.

This chain uses TRBV9 with TRBJ2-2; possible D gene TRBD2, 5 bases. V was pared by 5 bases and J by 5 bases, with 10 bases between. Germline assignment: CDR1 SGDLS and CDR2 YYNGEE. There are 13 residues in the CDR3. DNA of the CDR3: TGTGCCAGCAGTACTAGGGAGACCGGGGAGCTGTTTTTT. Encoded protein: CASSTRETGELFF.

This clone was picked up one time. CDR3 nucleotide sequence: TGTGCCAGCAGCCCCTTCTGGGAGAGGCTGAACACTGAAGCTTTCTTT. As protein: CASSPFWERLNTEAFF. The chain is built from TRBV5-5 and TRBJ1-1; D ambiguous. The CDR3 has 16 residues. The V end lost 4 bases, the J end lost 0 bases, and 16 bases lay between the germline ends. CDR1 SGHKS and CDR2 YYEKEE come from the germline V gene (reference sequence).

CDR3 DNA sequence: TGTGCCAGCAGCTGGGTGACAGGGATGACTGAAGCTTTCTTT. It is translated as CASSWVTGMTEAFF. The rearrangement links TRBV7-9 to TRBJ1-1, with TRBD1 identical over 7 bases. The CDR3 has 14 residues. CDR1 SEHNR and CDR2 FQNEAQ come from the germline V gene (reference sequence). V gave up 4 bases and J gave up 5 bases; unmatched junction bases: 7.

Comments on this clone: Its ends do not fully match the called genes, so a read error is possible. This chain uses TRBV7-8 with TRBJ1-1, with a weak D call TRBD1 (5 bases). The CDR3 sequence is 12 residues long. Germline CDR1 reads SGHVS; CDR2 reads FQNEAQ. The CDR3: CASRTTDTEAFF. The CDR3 DNA reads TGTGCCAGCAGAACGACGGACACAGAAGCTTTCTTT.

The chain has TRBV13 and TRBJ2-1; 10 nucleotides agree with TRBD2. The germline CDR1 and CDR2 sequences are PRHDT and FYEKMQ (reference sequence). The J segment lost 3 bases and the V segment lost 6 bases, leaving 5 bases of the junction unmatched. This CDR3 has 15 amino acids. This chain's CDR3 is CASRAGLAVYNEQFF. CDR3 sequence (DNA): TGTGCCAGCAGGGCCGGACTAGCGGTCTACAATGAGCAGTTCTTC.

The V gene is TRBV9, the J gene TRBJ1-1; D not certain. The CDR3 is 13 amino acids. Deletions cut 5 bases from V and 0 bases from J, with 8 bases between. Germline lookup yields CDR1 SGDLS and CDR2 YYNGEE. CDR3 amino acids: CASSAGVNTEAFF. The CDR3 DNA is TGTGCCAGCAGTGCCGGGGTGAACACTGAAGCTTTCTTT.

The gene calls are TRBV6-5 and TRBJ1-3, with D possibly matching TRBD1 (6 bases). The germline V gene has CDR1 MNHEY and CDR2 SVGAGI. Deletions cut 6 bases from V and 3 bases from J, with 12 bases between. The CDR3 is made up of 14 amino acids. CDR3 in DNA: TGTGCCAGCAGACAAGCAGGGGATGGAAACACCATATATTTT. Protein product: CASRQAGDGNTIYF.

The chain joins TRBV6-5 to TRBJ2-1; 9 bases are a match to TRBD1. This CDR3 contains 15 residues. Germline V gene sequence: CDR1 MNHEY, CDR2 SVGAGI. J was trimmed by 5 bases and V by 6 bases; bases with no gene match: 8. This chain's CDR3 is CASRYDRGSNNEQFF. CDR3 nucleotide sequence: TGTGCCAGCAGATACGACAGGGGGTCAAACAATGAGCAGTTCTTC.

The chain uses TRBV25-1 and TRBJ2-1; D call uncertain. The CDR3 totals 12 residues. Germline V gives CDR1 MGHDK, CDR2 SYGVNS. V lost 6 bases, J lost 7 bases, and 10 bases lay in between. CDR3 sequence: CASSLTENEQFF. In DNA form, the CDR3 reads TGTGCCAGCAGCCTGACGGAGAATGAGCAGTTCTTC. Using reference TRBV25-1 and TRBJ2-1 for the parts outside the CDR3, the full variable domain is EADIYQTPRYLVIGTGKKITLECSQTMGHDKMYWYQQDPGMELHLIHYSYGVNSTEKGDLSSESTVSRIRTEHFPLTLESARPSHTSQYLCASSLTENEQFFGPGTRLTVL.

The CDR3 DNA is TGTGCCAGCAGTCCAGGGTGGGGCACCGGGGAGCTGTTTTTT. Protein sequence: CASSPGWGTGELFF. This sequence joins TRBV27 and TRBJ2-2, with D possibly TRBD1 on 5 matching bases. Germline V lookup: CDR1 MNHEY, CDR2 SMNVEV (reference sequence). CDR3 length: 14 amino acids. V was cut by 5 bases and J by 4 bases, with 11 bases left in between.

The rearrangement uses TRBV30 and TRBJ2-1; 8 bases are a match to TRBD2. The germline CDR1 and CDR2 sequences are GTSNPN and SVGIG (reference sequence). V was pared by 0 bases and J by 7 bases, with 8 bases of the junction left unmatched. The CDR3 sequence is 15 residues long. DNA of the CDR3: TGTGCCTGGAGTGTTGGGACTAGAGTAGGGAATGAGCAGTTCTTC. Residues: CAWSVGTRVGNEQFF. The variable domain in full, with the rest retrieved from reference TRBV30 and TRBJ2-1, is SQTIHQWPATLVQPVGSPLSLECTVEGTSNPNLYWYRQAAGRGLQLLFYSVGIGQISSEVPQNLSASRPQDRQFILSSKKLLLSDSGFYLCAWSVGTRVGNEQFFGPGTRLTVL.

This chain uses TRBV10-3 with TRBJ2-5; maybe TRBD1 (5 bases). The end of the DNA is better explained by TRBJ2-7, so the J call may be wrong. The germline CDR1 and CDR2 sequences are ENHRY and SYGVKD. The CDR3 runs 13 residues. DNA for the CDR3: TGTGCCATCAGTGAGGCCAGGGTATCCGAGCAGTACTTC. Amino acids: CAISEARVSEQYF.

The V call is TRBV9, the J call TRBJ2-1; tentative D call: TRBD2 (5 bases). The CDR3 extends over 17 amino acids. The V and J ends lost 0 bases and 0 bases respectively, with 13 bases between them. Germline-derived CDR1 and CDR2 are SGDLS and YYNGEE. The CDR3 loop reads CASSVGSARSSYNEQFF. CDR3 DNA sequence: TGTGCCAGCAGCGTAGGTAGCGCCCGCAGCTCCTACAATGAGCAGTTCTTC.

With regard to this clone: The sample contains more than one DNA sequence encoding this CDR3. The gene calls are TRBV13 and TRBJ2-1, with D possibly matching TRBD2 (5 bases). The CDR3 has 12 residues. Trimming left V 2 bases short and J 7 bases short, with 6 bases between. Germline CDR1 is PRHDT and CDR2 is FYEKMQ (reference sequence). CDR3 DNA sequence: TGTGCCAGCAGCTTAACGGGAAATGAGCAGTTCTTC. Protein: CASSLTGNEQFF.

CDR3: CASSPGGYEQYF. The CDR3 nucleotides read TGTGCCAGCAGCCCCGGGGGTTACGAGCAGTACTTC. This chain connects TRBV9 to TRBJ2-7; weak D call: TRBD2 (6 bases). Germline assignment: CDR1 SGDLS and CDR2 YYNGEE. V was shortened by 4 bases and J by 4 bases, with 9 bases between the two germline ends. The CDR3 has 12 amino acids.

CDR3 DNA: TGTGCCAGCAGTGAACTGGGGGCGACTTACGAGCAGTACTTC. As protein: CASSELGATYEQYF. The J gene is TRBJ2-7, the V gene TRBV6-1; D is perhaps TRBD1 (6 bases). Germline lookup yields CDR1 MNHNS and CDR2 SASEGT. This CDR3 spans 14 amino acids. V gave up 2 bases and J gave up 4 bases, with 12 bases separating them.

J is TRBJ2-7 and V is TRBV7-9; 7 nucleotides agree with TRBD1. The germline V gene has CDR1 SEHNR and CDR2 FQNEAQ (reference sequence). This CDR3 comprises 13 residues. V was pared by 8 bases and J by 2 bases, with 6 bases of the junction left unmatched. As DNA, the CDR3 is TGTGCCAGCGGGGGACAGCTTACCTACGAGCAGTACTTC. Its protein product is CASGGQLTYEQYF.

The rearrangement joins TRBV29-1 to TRBJ2-1; 9 bases match TRBD2. CDR3 size: 14 residues. Germline V gene sequence: CDR1 SQVTM, CDR2 ANQGSEA. J gave up 9 bases and V 6 bases, and 12 bases lay outside the gene matches. CDR3 in amino acids: CSVLLAGASREQFF. The CDR3 nucleotides read TGCAGCGTCCTTTTAGCGGGGGCGTCCCGTGAGCAGTTCTTC.

The V gene is TRBV28, the J gene TRBJ1-2; no definite D call. V was clipped by 2 bases and J by 5 bases, with 9 bases between them. Per germline, CDR1 MDHEN and CDR2 SYDVKM. The CDR3 is made up of 13 amino acids. The CDR3 region is CASSLAVDYGYTF. The CDR3 DNA is TGTGCCAGCAGTTTAGCGGTCGATTATGGCTACACCTTC.

This CDR3 is CASSVGGVPYEQYF. The CDR3 nucleotides are TGTGCCAGCAGCGTAGGGGGAGTTCCCTACGAGCAGTACTTC. The chain combines TRBV9 with TRBJ2-5, with D possibly matching TRBD2 (5 bases). The DNA matches TRBJ2-7 better at its end, which makes the J call doubtful. Germline V CDR1 and CDR2: SGDLS, YYNGEE. The CDR3 is 14 amino acids.

The chain has TRBV15 and TRBJ2-3; 10 positions agree with TRBD1. Germline V gene sequence: CDR1 LNHNV, CDR2 YYDKDF (reference sequence). The CDR3 has 17 amino acids. The trim removed 2 bases at V and 2 bases at J, leaving 7 bases unmatched. The CDR3 coding sequence is TGTGCCACCAGCAGAAGCGGGACAGGGGATGTCACAGATACGCAGTATTTT. Residues: CATSRSGTGDVTDTQYF.

In nucleotides, the CDR3 is TGTGCCGTTCAGGGGCTTTCCTACGAGCAGTACTTC. Protein: CAVQGLSYEQYF. The chain combines TRBV28 with TRBJ2-5; a possible D gene is TRBD1 (6 bases). The DNA matches TRBJ2-7 better at its end, which makes the J call doubtful. From germline, CDR1 is MDHEN and CDR2 SYDVKM. This CDR3 contains 12 residues.

The J gene is TRBJ2-5, the V gene TRBV7-2; TRBD1 matches 9 bases. CDR1 and CDR2 (germline): SGHTA, FQGNSA. The CDR3 is 14 amino acids. Unmatched junction bases numbered 6, after V lost 5 bases and J lost 5 bases. CDR3 nucleotide sequence: TGTGCCAGCAGCCCACAGGGGGCGAGGGAGACCCAGTACTTC. This codes for CASSPQGARETQYF.